These 30 T cell receptor beta chains came from one sample sequenced in a study of T cells in Graves' hyperthyroidism and ophthalmopathy (dated by TCRdb to about 2019). Receptor libraries were prepared by multiplex PCR. TCRdb records Illumina HiSeq 2000 as the sequencer. Amplification of TCR beta CDR3 regions was carried out from RNA transcripts. The first round of RT-PCR for the TCR CDR3 was performed with the HTBI primer set and the Qiagen OneStep RT-PCR kit. TCRdb itself trimmed the public reads at Q25 with fastp, ran MiXCR and retained productive beta chains. Here each entry gathers all rows of one CDR3 protein and keeps the most common genes and DNA. The sample has roughly 300,000 distinct CDR3 sequences on record, under 25% of them singletons. The ten largest make up 50% of the sample. Source material: blood. Source of these receptors: a woman in her forties or fifties with Graves' hyperthyroidism.

This clonotype was found many times. V gene TRBV27 combines with J gene TRBJ2-1; D not resolved. Trimming pared 3 bases from V and 7 bases from J, leaving 10 bases between. The CDR3 sequence is 13 residues long. Germline V CDR1 and CDR2: MNHEY, SMNVEV (reference sequence). CDR3 sequence: CASSLGPENEQFF. The DNA of the CDR3 is TGTGCCAGCAGTTTGGGTCCGGAGAATGAGCAGTTCTTC.

This clonotype was observed many times. The chain uses TRBV11-2 and TRBJ2-7, with D perhaps given as TRBD1 or TRBD2 (5 bases each). Trimming took 6 bases from V and 1 from J, leaving 19 bases between them. The V gene's germline CDR1 is SGHAT and CDR2 FQNNGV. The CDR3 length is 16 residues. This CDR3 is CASSSVKGETSYEQYF. The CDR3 DNA reads as TGTGCCAGCAGTTCGGTCAAAGGGGAGACGTCCTACGAGCAGTACTTC.

The chain recombines TRBV4-2 with TRBJ2-7; TRBD1 might be the D (6 bases). This CDR3 has 14 residues. Germline loops: CDR1 LGHNA, CDR2 YNFKEQ. The V gene lost 3 bases and the J gene lost 9 bases, with 18 bases spanning the gap. CDR3 sequence (DNA): TGTGCCAGCAGCCAGATGACAGGAGAATTCGGGCAGTACTTC. Encoded protein: CASSQMTGEFGQYF.

A note on this clonotype: One end of the junction varies from germline; a read error may be responsible. J is TRBJ2-3 and V is TRBV28; weak D call: TRBD2 (7 bases). This CDR3 is built from 14 residues. Germline V gene sequence: CDR1 MDHEN, CDR2 SYDVKM. CDR3 sequence reads: CASSFTGRADTQCF. DNA for the CDR3: TGTGCCAGCAGTTTCACAGGGAGGGCAGATACGCAGTGTTTT.

This clonotype was counted ten times or more. This rearrangement joins TRBV6-1 to TRBJ2-3; D is ambiguous. There are 14 residues in the CDR3. From germline, CDR1 is MNHNS and CDR2 SASEGT. V dropped 6 bases and J dropped 0 bases, with 10 bases sitting between them. The CDR3 bases are TGTGCCAGCAGGGCTGCCGGGAGCACAGATACGCAGTATTTT. It encodes CASRAAGSTDTQYF.

CDR3 in amino acids: CASSRQGAKAPLHF. For the CDR3, the DNA is TGTGCCAGCAGCCGACAGGGGGCGAAGGCACCCCTCCACTTT. The chain joins TRBV7-8 to TRBJ1-6; 10 bases match TRBD1. With 5 bases clipped from V and 11 bases from J, the junction kept 6 bases outside the gene matches. The CDR3 contains 14 residues. CDR1 and CDR2 from the germline V gene are SGHVS and FQNEAQ.

The chain joins TRBV27 to TRBJ2-5, with a tentative D call TRBD2 (5 bases). Germline CDR1 is MNHEY and CDR2 is SMNVEV (reference sequence). Between the trimmed V and J ends, which lost 7 bases and 1 base, there was a span of 19 bases. The CDR3 is 16 amino acids. The CDR3 reads CASNRLVNGLQETQYF. The CDR3 nucleotides are TGTGCCAGCAATCGTCTTGTCAATGGACTCCAAGAGACCCAGTACTTC.

This clonotype was seen a handful of times. The V call is TRBV4-1, the J call TRBJ2-3; TRBD2 is a possible D gene (7 bases). The germline CDR1 and CDR2 sequences are MGHRA and YSYEKL. Deletions cut 3 bases from V and 6 bases from J, with 16 bases between. CDR3 length: 15 amino acids. In nucleotides, the CDR3 is TGCGCCAGCAGCCACTCGCCGGGGGGCGCGGATACGCAGTATTTT. Translated, it gives CASSHSPGGADTQYF.

There are a few counts of this clonotype. The V call is TRBV10-2, the J call TRBJ2-7; D remains unclear. The length of the CDR3 is 18 residues. Trimming shortened V by 0 bases and J by 0 bases, and 18 bases separated the two germline ends. The germline V gene encodes CDR1 WSHSY and CDR2 SAAADI. The CDR3 DNA sequence: TGCGCCAGCAGTGAGTCACCCCGTTGGGTAGCAGGCTCCTACGAGCAGTACTTC. As protein: CASSESPRWVAGSYEQYF.

Remarks on this clonotype: At one of its ends the junction is not consistent with the germline gene, which may arise from a read error. The chain carries TRBV28 and TRBJ2-7, with D perhaps matching TRBD1 (6 bases). This CDR3 is 15 amino acids long. Germline values: CDR1 MDHEN, CDR2 SYDVKM. The CDR3 loop reads CASRTTGPGVYEQHF. CDR3 sequence (DNA): TGTGCCAGCAGGACGACAGGCCCTGGGGTCTACGAGCAGCACTTC.

The CDR3 protein is CASSLVLGTGVTSYNEQFF. The CDR3 region has the DNA TGTGCCAGCAGCCTCGTGTTGGGGACAGGGGTTACATCCTACAATGAGCAGTTCTTC. The V call is TRBV2, the J call TRBJ2-1; TRBD1 matches at 10 bases. Germline V gene lookup returns CDR1 SNHLY and CDR2 FYNNEI. J lost 1 base, V lost 6 bases, and 15 bases had no gene match. This CDR3 has 19 amino acids.

There are many counts of this clonotype. This chain connects TRBV20-1 to TRBJ2-1, with D perhaps matching TRBD1 (5 bases). This CDR3 has 11 residues. Between the trimmed V and J ends, which lost 2 bases and 12 bases, there was a span of 11 bases. Germline CDR1 DFQATT, CDR2 SNEGSKA (reference sequence). The CDR3 loop reads CSARQGRLQFF. CDR3 sequence (DNA): TGCAGTGCTAGACAGGGAAGGTTGCAGTTCTTC.

This clonotype was counted at least ten times. The V gene is TRBV7-8, the J gene TRBJ2-7, with TRBD1 identical over 7 bases. The J segment lost 7 bases and the V segment lost 2 bases, leaving 8 bases of the junction unmatched. The CDR3 extends over 14 amino acids. The germline CDR1 and CDR2 sequences are SGHVS and FQNEAQ. DNA for the CDR3: TGTGCCAGCAGCTTAAGTGAGGGGGCTCGGGAGCAGTACTTC. It encodes CASSLSEGAREQYF.

This clonotype was picked up many times. V is TRBV18 and J is TRBJ2-3; no firm D call. This CDR3 contains 13 residues. Trimming stripped 1 base from V and 2 bases from J, with 4 bases between. Germline V gives CDR1 KGHSH, CDR2 LQKENI. CDR3: CASSPRNTDTQYF. CDR3 DNA: TGTGCCAGCTCACCACGAAACACAGATACGCAGTATTTT.

J is TRBJ2-5 and V is TRBV28, with D tentatively TRBD2 (5 bases). The CDR3 totals 12 residues. CDR1 is MDHEN and CDR2 is SYDVKM in the germline V gene. Trimming stripped 8 bases from V and 6 bases from J, with 13 bases between. The CDR3 nucleotides are TGTGCCAGCCTACTAGAAGGAAAGACCCAGTACTTC. Translating gives CASLLEGKTQYF. Looking up the rest from reference TRBV28 and TRBJ2-5 gives the full variable domain: DVKVTQSSRYLVKRTGEKVFLECVQDMDHENMFWYRQDPGLGLRLIYFSYDVKMKEKGDIPEGYSVSREKKERFSLILESASTNQTSMYLCASLLEGKTQYFGPGTRLLVL.

This clonotype has at least ten counts. V gene TRBV7-8 combines with J gene TRBJ2-1; 10 positions match TRBD2. The V gene's germline CDR1 is SGHVS and CDR2 FQNEAQ. V was clipped by 7 bases and J by 4 bases; unmatched bases: 10. CDR3 length: 16 amino acids. CDR3 DNA sequence: TGTGCCAGCACCCCCATGCCTAGCGGGGGATACAATGAGCAGTTCTTC. Translated, it gives CASTPMPSGGYNEQFF.

The V and J genes are TRBV2 and TRBJ2-2; 11 bases line up with TRBD1. The CDR3 is 13 amino acids. Germline CDR1 is SNHLY and CDR2 is FYNNEI. V trimming: 5 bases; J trimming: 9 bases; junction bases outside the gene matches: 2. The CDR3 DNA follows: TGTGCCAGCAGTCGGACAGGGGGCCGGGAGCTGTTTTTT. Amino acids: CASSRTGGRELFF.

The chain couples TRBV5-8 to TRBJ2-5; 8 nucleotides agree with TRBD2. This CDR3 spans 15 amino acids. Germline-derived CDR1 and CDR2 are SGHTS and YDEGEE. After removal of 4 bases from V and 9 bases from J, the junction contained 14 bases not matched to a gene. The CDR3 is CASSPGGARRLSQYF. The CDR3 DNA follows: TGTGCCAGCAGCCCGGGAGGGGCCAGGAGGTTGTCCCAGTACTTC.

This clonotype was seen more than once but under ten times. The chain couples TRBV28 to TRBJ1-5; 7 nucleotides align to TRBD1. After removal of 2 bases from V and 4 bases from J, the junction contained 2 bases not matched to a gene. Germline CDR1 MDHEN, CDR2 SYDVKM. The CDR3 is 14 amino acids. Written as DNA, the CDR3 is TGTGCCAGCAGTTTAATGGGACAGAATCAGCCCCAGCATTTT. It yields the protein CASSLMGQNQPQHF. The variable domain in full, with the rest retrieved from reference TRBV28 and TRBJ1-5, is DVKVTQSSRYLVKRTGEKVFLECVQDMDHENMFWYRQDPGLGLRLIYFSYDVKMKEKGDIPEGYSVSREKKERFSLILESASTNQTSMYLCASSLMGQNQPQHFGDGTRLSIL.

This clonotype was seen more than once but under ten times. This chain joins TRBV28 and TRBJ2-2, with 9 bases that match TRBD2. V shed 6 bases, J shed 7 bases, and the junction held 15 bases outside the gene matches. CDR1 and CDR2 (germline): MDHEN, SYDVKM. CDR3 length: 17 residues. The CDR3 bases are TGTGCCAGCAGAGAGCAGGGACTAGCTCTCCAGATCGGGGAGCTGTTTTTT. Its protein product is CASREQGLALQIGELFF.

This clonotype was seen at least ten times. CDR3 amino acids: CASSHFSGTQYF. The CDR3 region has the DNA TGTGCCAGCAGCCATTTTAGCGGGACCCAGTACTTC. The V call is TRBV3-1, the J call TRBJ2-5, with D tentatively TRBD2 (6 bases). This CDR3 has 12 residues. Trimming cost V 3 bases and J 7 bases, with 9 bases left between them. Germline CDR1 is LGHDT and CDR2 is YNNKEL (reference sequence).

The sample holds many counts of this clonotype. This sequence joins TRBV6-1 and TRBJ1-4, with 10 positions matching TRBD1. This CDR3 is 15 amino acids long. The V gene's germline CDR1 is MNHNS and CDR2 SASEGT. V gave up 6 bases and J gave up 7 bases; unmatched junction bases: 8. The CDR3 region has the DNA TGTGCCAGCAGCAGCGACAGGGGGCGGCGTGAAAAACTGTTTTTT. Protein: CASSSDRGRREKLFF.

This clonotype came up many times. J is TRBJ1-6 and V is TRBV7-2; no firm D call. This CDR3 region has 12 residues. V shed 5 bases and J shed 12 bases, with 11 bases lying between them. Germline V gene data show CDR1 as SGHTA and CDR2 as FQGNSA. CDR3 sequence reads: CASSRNDVPLHF. In DNA form, the CDR3 reads TGTGCCAGCAGCAGAAACGACGTACCCCTCCACTTT. Complete variable domain (other parts from reference TRBV7-2 and TRBJ1-6): GAGVSQSPSNKVTEKGKDVELRCDPISGHTALYWYRQSLGQGLEFLIYFQGNSAPDKSGLPSDRFSAERTGGSVSTLTIQRTQQEDSAVYLCASSRNDVPLHFGNGTRLTVT.

This clonotype was counted a few times. This sequence joins TRBV20-1 and TRBJ2-1, with 7 bases that match TRBD2. The germline CDR1 and CDR2 sequences are DFQATT and SNEGSKA (reference sequence). V was pared by 0 bases and J by 3 bases, with 8 bases of the junction left unmatched. The CDR3 has 16 amino acids. DNA of the CDR3: TGCAGTGCTAGAGATTATGGGGGAGGGAACTACAATGAGCAGTTCTTC. Translating it yields CSARDYGGGNYNEQFF.

The rearrangement joins TRBV27 to TRBJ1-1; D perhaps matches TRBD1 (6 bases). Germline CDR1 MNHEY, CDR2 SMNVEV (reference sequence). Trimming removed 1 base at V and 8 bases at J, with 11 bases between. The CDR3 is 13 amino acids. The CDR3 nucleotides read TGTGCCAGCAGTTTATATCTTGGACAGGAAGCTTTCTTT. Translating it yields CASSLYLGQEAFF.

This clonotype was seen ten or more times. The V call is TRBV18, the J call TRBJ2-1; 12 nucleotides agree with TRBD2. Germline CDR1 is KGHSH and CDR2 is LQKENI. This CDR3 is built from 15 residues. The V and J ends lost 1 base and 7 bases, in that order; junction bases with no gene match: 2. DNA of the CDR3: TGTGCCAGCTCACCACAGACTAGCGGGGGTAATGAGCAGTTCTTC. Protein: CASSPQTSGGNEQFF.

The chain combines TRBV24-1 with TRBJ2-3; the D is unclear. This CDR3 has 15 residues. The germline V and J ends were trimmed by 1 base and 6 bases, with 13 bases remaining between them. The germline V gene has CDR1 KGHDR and CDR2 SFDVKD. The CDR3: CATSDFPVGADTQYF. CDR3 in DNA: TGTGCCACCAGTGATTTCCCCGTAGGAGCGGATACGCAGTATTTT.

This clonotype occurred many times. The V and J genes are TRBV9 and TRBJ1-1; D may be TRBD1 (5 bases). V was cut by 3 bases and J by 1 base, with 13 bases left in between. CDR3 length equals 15 residues. Germline-derived CDR1 and CDR2 are SGDLS and YYNGEE. CDR3 sequence reads: CASSGGGQGNTEAFF. CDR3 coding DNA: TGTGCCAGCAGCGGGGGAGGGCAGGGGAACACTGAAGCTTTCTTT.

The chain's CDR3 is CATSDAAGTGDQPQHF. As DNA, the CDR3 is TGTGCCACCAGTGATGCTGCCGGGACAGGGGATCAGCCCCAGCATTTT. V gene TRBV24-1 combines with J gene TRBJ1-5, with 10 bases that match TRBD1. Losses at the gene ends were 3 bases for V and 5 bases for J; bases not matched to a gene: 6. Looked up from germline, CDR1 is KGHDR and CDR2 is SFDVKD. The CDR3 is made up of 16 amino acids.

This clonotype was counted many times. The CDR3 spells CASREDRAPSYEQYF. The CDR3 nucleotides read TGTGCCAGCAGAGAGGACAGGGCACCATCCTACGAGCAGTACTTC. The gene calls are TRBV6-1 and TRBJ2-7; 8 nucleotides agree with TRBD1. The CDR3 runs to 15 residues. V dropped 6 bases and J dropped 1; count of bases not matched to a gene: 8. The V gene's germline CDR1 is MNHNS and CDR2 SASEGT.